This TCR beta chain came from a study of blood T cell repertoires in COVID-19. Study at large: Specimens from acute and convalescent COVID-19 originated in the United States, Italy and Spain. Nucleic acid was either cDNA or gDNA, and it came from T cells, B-cell-depleted T cells, or PBMCs.

This clone was recorded only once. Study processing details: The authors estimated nucleated cell counts from reference gene primer amplification. Sequencing was performed with immunoSEQ multiplex PCR; in TCRdb, only in-frame clones are kept and a portion is missing. V and J calls and clone size are copied from that table; D and trimming were computed from the DNA. Of some 150,000 clones in the sample, approximately 80% were seen once. The sequenced material came from peripheral blood. The source is a human donor in a cohort sampled during active COVID-19.

The CDR3 sequence: CASSLQGPTTDTQYF. In nucleotides, the CDR3 is TGCGCCAGCAGCTTACAGGGACCAACCACAGATACGCAGTATTTT. J is TRBJ2-3 and V is TRBV5-1, with D perhaps TRBD1 (6 bases). Germline V CDR1 and CDR2: SGHRS, YFSETQ. Trimming took off 2 bases at V and 2 bases at J, with 12 bases between the two ends. This CDR3 contains 15 residues.